This TCR beta chain was retrieved from a study of blood T cells in healthy people across ages. V was trimmed by 0 bases and J by 0 bases, leaving 8 bases between them. Germline assignment: CDR1 DFQATT and CDR2 SNEGSKA (reference sequence). The CDR3 extends over 14 amino acids. Through a sample-barcoded 5' primer and a J-beta primer mix, a second PCR was run for 7 to 11 cycles. In TCRdb, the 5' RACE reads were re-called with MiXCR into one record per CDR3 protein. The data show some 790,000 distinct CDR3 sequences, with 29% seen just once and 17% held by the top ten. This chain uses TRBV20-1 with TRBJ1-1; D remains ambiguous. The TCR was taken from an elderly woman in good health. The sequenced sample was blood. CDR3 nucleotides: TGCAGTGCTAGAGATTGGGATTTGAACACTGAAGCTTTCTTT. Protein sequence: CSARDWDLNTEAFF.